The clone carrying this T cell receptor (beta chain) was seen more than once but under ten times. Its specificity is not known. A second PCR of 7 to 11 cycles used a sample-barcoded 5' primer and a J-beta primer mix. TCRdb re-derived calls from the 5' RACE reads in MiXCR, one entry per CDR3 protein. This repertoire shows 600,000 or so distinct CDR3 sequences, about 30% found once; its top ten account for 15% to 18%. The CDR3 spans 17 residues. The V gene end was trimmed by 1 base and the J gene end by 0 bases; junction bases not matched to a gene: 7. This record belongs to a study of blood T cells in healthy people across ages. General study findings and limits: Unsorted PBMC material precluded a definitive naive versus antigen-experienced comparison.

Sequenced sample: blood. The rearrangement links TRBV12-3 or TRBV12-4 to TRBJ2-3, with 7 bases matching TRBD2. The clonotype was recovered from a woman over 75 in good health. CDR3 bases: TGTGCCAGCAGTTTAGGGGTTCGGGGGGTGAGCACAGATACGCAGTATTTT. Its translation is CASSLGVRGVSTDTQYF.